Following are 9 T cell receptor beta chains from one sample sequenced in a study of shared clonotypes between healthy human individuals. The table came from immunoSEQ multiplex PCR; TCRdb's copy has only in-frame clones and leaves some out. Of roughly 2 million clones listed, 85% to 95% are singletons. The sequencing sample was made of naive CD4+ T cells sorted from blood. The subset denotes: CD45RA+ positively selected. These receptors were taken from a man between 18 and 35 years old in good health.

As regards this clone: Different DNA sequences within this sample yield the same CDR3. The rearrangement links TRBV18 to TRBJ2-7; D ambiguous. V was shortened by 6 bases and J by 0 bases, with 6 bases between the two germline ends. CDR1 KGHSH and CDR2 LQKENI come from the germline V gene. CDR3 length: 12 residues. The CDR3 sequence: CASSDSSYEQYF. DNA for the CDR3: TGTGCCAGCTCGGATAGCTCCTACGAGCAGTACTTC.

This chain joins TRBV28 and TRBJ1-2; tentatively, D is TRBD1 (5 bases). The CDR3 contains 17 residues. V was trimmed by 4 bases and J by 2 bases, leaving 20 bases between them. Germline CDR1 is MDHEN and CDR2 is SYDVKM. DNA of the CDR3: TGTGCCAGCAGTTCCCCCGCATTGGGGCAGGGAAACTATGGCTACACCTTC. It is translated as CASSSPALGQGNYGYTF.

The chain has TRBV11-1 and TRBJ2-7; D remains ambiguous. The V and J ends lost 1 base and 3 bases respectively, with 7 bases between them. This CDR3 is 13 amino acids long. Germline V gives CDR1 SGHAT, CDR2 FQDESV (reference sequence). Here the CDR3 reads CASSLEQNYEQYF. The CDR3 nucleotides are TGTGCCAGCAGCTTAGAGCAGAACTACGAGCAGTACTTC.

This clone was observed a single time. The V and J genes are TRBV5-6 and TRBJ2-1; weak D call: TRBD2 (6 bases). CDR3 length: 17 residues. Germline V gene sequence: CDR1 SGHDT, CDR2 YYEEEE. V gave up 0 bases and J gave up 2 bases, with 15 bases separating them. CDR3 in amino acids: CASSLAVTWGAYNEQFF. The CDR3 bases are TGTGCCAGCAGCTTGGCCGTAACGTGGGGGGCCTACAATGAGCAGTTCTTC.

The CDR3 sequence is CASSLTGTGDSPLHF. The DNA of the CDR3 is TGTGCCAGTAGTTTAACCGGGACGGGGGATTCACCCCTCCACTTT. The V call is TRBV19, the J call TRBJ1-6, with D possibly being TRBD1 (5 bases). The V gene lost 5 bases and the J gene lost 8 bases, with 16 bases spanning the gap. Germline V gene lookup returns CDR1 LNHDA and CDR2 SQIVND (reference sequence). The CDR3 covers 15 residues.

This clone occurred a few times. The chain recombines TRBV6-6 with TRBJ1-1, with D perhaps matching TRBD1 (6 bases). Trimming stripped 2 bases from V and 3 bases from J, with 16 bases between. The CDR3 is 16 amino acids. Germline loops: CDR1 MNHNY, CDR2 SVGAGI (reference sequence). Here the CDR3 DNA reads TGTGCCAGCAGTTACCGACCCCCGAAGGGGGACACTGAAGCTTTCTTT. Translating it yields CASSYRPPKGDTEAFF.

This clone was picked up one time. The chain links TRBV28 to TRBJ2-1; 10 nucleotides line up with TRBD1. V lost 2 bases, J lost 12 bases, and 13 bases stayed unmatched. Germline V gives CDR1 MDHEN, CDR2 SYDVKM. This CDR3 has 16 residues. Here the CDR3 DNA reads TGTGCCAGCAGTTTAAATACCGGGACAGGGGAATTGGGGCAGTTCTTC. Encoded protein: CASSLNTGTGELGQFF.

The chain uses TRBV30 and TRBJ2-5, with 7 bases matching TRBD2. This CDR3 comprises 12 residues. Germline CDR1 reads GTSNPN; CDR2 reads SVGIG (reference sequence). Losses at the gene ends were 4 bases for V and 5 bases for J; bases not matched to a gene: 4. CDR3 coding DNA: TGTGCCTGGAACGGGAGGTACGAGACCCAGTACTTC. Its translation is CAWNGRYETQYF.

This sequence joins TRBV18 and TRBJ1-6; D may be TRBD1 (5 bases). Germline CDR1 is KGHSH and CDR2 is LQKENI. This CDR3 contains 15 residues. The germline V and J ends were trimmed by 3 bases and 7 bases, with 13 bases remaining between them. The CDR3 protein is CASSPSGNHNSPLHF. The CDR3 DNA reads as TGTGCCAGCTCACCCTCAGGGAATCACAATTCACCCCTCCACTTT.